The 32 T cell receptor beta chains reported below all come from one sample, sequenced in a study of blood T cell repertoires in COVID-19. Sequencing was performed with immunoSEQ multiplex PCR; in TCRdb, only in-frame clones are kept and a portion is missing. Among 150,000 to 200,000 clones listed, over 75% were seen once. Sequenced material: PBMCs or T cells enriched from blood (not recorded which). These receptors were collected from a man aged 35 to 55 who had recovered from COVID-19.

The V call is TRBV5-4, the J call TRBJ2-2, with 7 bases lining up with TRBD2. V was clipped by 7 bases and J by 3 bases; unmatched bases: 6. CDR1 and CDR2 (germline): SGHNT, YYREEE (reference sequence). This CDR3 is 14 amino acids long. The DNA of the CDR3 is TGTGCCAGCGAGGGGAGGGGCGACACCGGGGAGCTGTTTTTT. Translating gives CASEGRGDTGELFF.

The chain recombines TRBV19 with TRBJ1-3; TRBD1 is a possible D gene (6 bases). CDR3 length: 19 residues. Germline lookup yields CDR1 LNHDA and CDR2 SQIVND (reference sequence). The V gene lost 2 bases and the J gene lost 0 bases, with 20 bases spanning the gap. CDR3 DNA sequence: TGTGCCAGTAGTATAATCAGGGGCACGTTCCAGAGCTCTGGAAACACCATATATTTT. It codes for CASSIIRGTFQSSGNTIYF.

The chain couples TRBV27 to TRBJ1-2, with D possibly TRBD1 on 5 matching bases. V lost 3 bases to trimming and J lost 4 bases, with 9 bases between them. Germline loops: CDR1 MNHEY, CDR2 SMNVEV (reference sequence). This CDR3 region has 13 residues. The CDR3 reads CASSLSGGYGYTF. CDR3 DNA sequence: TGTGCCAGCAGTTTGTCGGGGGGCTATGGCTACACCTTC.

The chain recombines TRBV30 with TRBJ1-1; D unclear. V lost 3 bases and J 1 base, leaving 9 bases between the germline ends. The CDR3 consists of 13 residues. Germline loops: CDR1 GTSNPN, CDR2 SVGIG (reference sequence). DNA for the CDR3: TGTGCCTGGAGGGGCCTTAAGAACACTGAAGCTTTCTTT. Translation gives CAWRGLKNTEAFF.

This chain connects TRBV30 to TRBJ1-6, with D perhaps matching TRBD1 (5 bases). Germline V gene data show CDR1 as GTSNPN and CDR2 as SVGIG (reference sequence). This CDR3 has 12 residues. V dropped 5 bases and J dropped 10 bases, with 12 bases sitting between them. The DNA for the CDR3 is TGTGCCTGGGCCAATCGGGGGTCACCCCTCCACTTT. This gives the protein CAWANRGSPLHF.

This chain links TRBV5-1 with TRBJ2-3; the match to TRBD2 covers 7 bases. CDR1 SGHRS and CDR2 YFSETQ come from the germline V gene. V dropped 0 bases and J dropped 10; count of bases not matched to a gene: 8. The CDR3 loop spans 14 amino acids. CDR3 residues: CASSLELAEGAQYF. CDR3 nucleotide sequence: TGCGCCAGCAGCTTGGAGCTAGCGGAAGGGGCGCAGTATTTT.

The V and J genes are TRBV12-3 or TRBV12-4 and TRBJ2-2; a possible D gene is TRBD1 (7 bases). This CDR3 has 11 residues. V was trimmed by 11 bases and J by 7 bases, leaving 11 bases between them. The CDR3 sequence is CAPQGGGELFF. The CDR3, as DNA: TGTGCCCCCCAGGGGGGCGGGGAGCTGTTTTTT.

This clone was detected only once. The genes are TRBV11-2 and TRBJ2-5, with 11 bases aligning to TRBD2. Germline trimming cut 3 bases from V and 2 bases from J; bases unmatched to any gene: 2. The germline V gene encodes CDR1 SGHAT and CDR2 FQNNGV. The CDR3 contains 15 residues. CDR3 DNA: TGTGCCAGCAGCTTGCGACTAGCGGGGCAAGAGACCCAGTACTTC. Translated: CASSLRLAGQETQYF.

The chain uses TRBV10-3 and TRBJ1-2; no definite D call. V was cut by 4 bases and J by 2 bases, with 8 bases left in between. CDR3 length: 13 residues. Germline-derived CDR1 and CDR2 are ENHRY and SYGVKD. The CDR3 nucleotides read TGTGCCATCAGTGGGGCACTGAACTATGGCTACACCTTC. Protein product: CAISGALNYGYTF.

V usage is TRBV27 and J usage is TRBJ2-1, with 7 bases that match TRBD2. The CDR3 is 12 residues long. Germline loops: CDR1 MNHEY, CDR2 SMNVEV (reference sequence). Losses at the gene ends were 6 bases for V and 6 bases for J; bases not matched to a gene: 2. The CDR3 reads CASRTGGNEQFF. The CDR3 bases are TGTGCCAGCAGGACGGGGGGCAATGAGCAGTTCTTC.

This sequence joins TRBV5-1 and TRBJ2-1, with TRBD2 identical over 7 bases. The length of the CDR3 is 13 residues. Germline V gene sequence: CDR1 SGHRS, CDR2 YFSETQ. The V segment lost 7 bases and the J segment 4 bases; nucleotides outside the gene matches: 5. The CDR3 DNA sequence: TGCGCCAGCGGGGCGGGGGTGTACAATGAGCAGTTCTTC. Translating gives CASGAGVYNEQFF.

The V gene is TRBV5-5, the J gene TRBJ1-2; 9 bases are shared with TRBD1. CDR3 size: 16 residues. The germline gives CDR1 SGHKS, CDR2 YYEKEE (reference sequence). Trimming removed 1 base from V and 3 bases from J; junction bases left unmatched: 7. DNA of the CDR3: TGTGCCAGCAGCTTGACAGGGGGCGGAATACACTATGGCTACACCTTC. It encodes CASSLTGGGIHYGYTF.

This chain links TRBV7-8 with TRBJ2-2; tentatively, D is TRBD2 (5 bases). V was cut by 5 bases and J by 11 bases, with 21 bases left in between. Germline CDR1 SGHVS, CDR2 FQNEAQ. CDR3 length: 15 residues. The CDR3 DNA reads as TGTGCCAGCAGCCCACCCTTGACTGACGGGGTAGAGCTGTTTTTT. Encoded protein: CASSPPLTDGVELFF. The whole variable domain, remainder taken from reference TRBV7-8 and TRBJ2-2, is GAGVSQSPRYKVAKRGQDVALRCDPISGHVSLFWYQQALGQGPEFLTYFQNEAQLDKSGLPSDRFFAERPEGSVSTLKIQRTQQEDSAVYLCASSPPLTDGVELFFGEGSRLTVL.

The table lists this clone with a few counts. This sequence joins TRBV7-2 and TRBJ1-3; 10 positions agree with TRBD1. CDR3 size: 16 residues. Germline values: CDR1 SGHTA, CDR2 FQGNSA. The V and J ends lost 5 bases and 0 bases, in that order; junction bases with no gene match: 4. The CDR3 bases are TGTGCCAGCAGCGGACAGGGGGGCCTCTCTGGAAACACCATATATTTT. It is translated as CASSGQGGLSGNTIYF. Complete variable domain (other parts from reference TRBV7-2 and TRBJ1-3): GAGVSQSPSNKVTEKGKDVELRCDPISGHTALYWYRQSLGQGLEFLIYFQGNSAPDKSGLPSDRFSAERTGGSVSTLTIQRTQQEDSAVYLCASSGQGGLSGNTIYFGEGSWLTVV.

This rearrangement joins TRBV10-3 to TRBJ2-7; 8 positions agree with TRBD1. The germline CDR1 and CDR2 sequences are ENHRY and SYGVKD. This CDR3 is 13 amino acids long. The trim removed 6 bases at V and 1 base at J, leaving 2 bases unmatched. The CDR3 sequence is CAIRGDRSYEQYV. The CDR3 bases are TGTGCCATCAGGGGGGACAGGTCCTACGAGCAGTACGTC.

The chain uses TRBV1 and TRBJ1-2; TRBD1, the table's D call, was not compared with the DNA. TRBV1 is a recognized pseudogene. The CDR3 has 16 residues. This CDR3 reads CTSSHWIPTGRYGYTF. CDR3 coding DNA: TGCACCAGCAGCCATTGGATCCCGACAGGACGCTATGGCTACACCTTC.

The sample holds a few counts of this clone. This chain connects TRBV6-2 or TRBV6-3 to TRBJ1-4, with TRBD1 matching over 8 bases. Germline V gives CDR1 MNHEY, CDR2 SVGEGT. Trimming at V came to 4 bases and at J to 8 bases, leaving 9 bases not matched to a gene. The CDR3 runs 15 residues. CDR3 in amino acids: CASSSVDRGWEKLFF. The DNA of the CDR3 is TGTGCCAGCAGTTCTGTAGACAGGGGATGGGAAAAACTGTTTTTT.

J is TRBJ1-1 and V is TRBV2; TRBD1 might be the D (5 bases). CDR3 length: 14 amino acids. Germline V gene lookup returns CDR1 SNHLY and CDR2 FYNNEI. Trimming cost V 5 bases and J 0 bases, with 10 bases left between them. In nucleotides, the CDR3 is TGTGCCAGCAGTATGCAGGGAATGAACACTGAAGCTTTCTTT. Amino acids: CASSMQGMNTEAFF.

The gene calls are TRBV5-5 and TRBJ2-3; weak D call: TRBD1 (6 bases). The germline CDR1 and CDR2 sequences are SGHKS and YYEKEE (reference sequence). The V end lost 4 bases, the J end lost 1 base, and 22 bases lay between the germline ends. The CDR3 runs 18 residues. The chain's CDR3 is CASSEGLIDRLRTDTQYF. CDR3 nucleotide sequence: TGTGCCAGCAGCGAAGGATTAATTGACAGGCTTCGCACAGATACGCAGTATTTT.

This chain connects TRBV18 to TRBJ1-1; D gene ambiguous. V was trimmed by 2 bases and J by 0 bases, leaving 4 bases between them. The CDR3 has 13 amino acids. CDR1 KGHSH and CDR2 LQKENI come from the germline V gene. CDR3 region: CASSPGVNTEAFF. CDR3 coding DNA: TGTGCCAGCTCACCAGGAGTGAACACTGAAGCTTTCTTT.

The chain employs TRBV5-1 and TRBJ2-2, with 9 nucleotides matching TRBD1. The CDR3 is made up of 16 amino acids. The germline V gene encodes CDR1 SGHRS and CDR2 YFSETQ. Germline trimming cut 4 bases from V and 5 bases from J; bases unmatched to any gene: 9. As DNA, the CDR3 is TGCGCCAGCAGCACCCTACCGGGACAGGGTACCGGGGAGCTGTTTTTT. This sequence encodes CASSTLPGQGTGELFF.

The chain employs TRBV7-9 and TRBJ1-5, with a possible D match to TRBD1 (5 bases). The CDR3 loop spans 12 amino acids. Trimming took 6 bases from V and 5 from J, leaving 8 bases between them. The germline CDR1 and CDR2 sequences are SEHNR and FQNEAQ (reference sequence). CDR3 residues: CASRRGDQPQHF. The CDR3 region has the DNA TGTGCCAGCAGACGGGGGGATCAGCCCCAGCATTTT. The whole variable domain, remainder taken from reference TRBV7-9 and TRBJ1-5, is DTGVSQNPRHKITKRGQNVTFRCDPISEHNRLYWYRQTLGQGPEFLTYFQNEAQLEKSRLLSDRFSAERPKGSFSTLEIQRTEQGDSAMYLCASRRGDQPQHFGDGTRLSIL.

V and J are TRBV7-8 and TRBJ2-2, with 7 bases aligning to TRBD1. Germline V gene data show CDR1 as SGHVS and CDR2 as FQNEAQ. This CDR3 comprises 16 residues. V was clipped by 5 bases and J by 0 bases; unmatched bases: 6. CDR3 loop: CASSRGTVTNTGELFF. DNA of the CDR3: TGTGCCAGCAGCAGAGGGACAGTAACGAACACCGGGGAGCTGTTTTTT. The full variable domain, with the rest looked up from reference TRBV7-8 and TRBJ2-2, is GAGVSQSPRYKVAKRGQDVALRCDPISGHVSLFWYQQALGQGPEFLTYFQNEAQLDKSGLPSDRFFAERPEGSVSTLKIQRTQQEDSAVYLCASSRGTVTNTGELFFGEGSRLTVL.

This sequence joins TRBV5-1 and TRBJ1-5; the match to TRBD1 covers 7 bases. Per the germline V gene, CDR1 is SGHRS and CDR2 is YFSETQ. The CDR3 totals 15 residues. Germline trimming cut 0 bases from V and 3 bases from J; bases unmatched to any gene: 3. CDR3 loop: CASSLEGAYNQPQHF. CDR3 in DNA: TGCGCCAGCAGCTTGGAGGGGGCCTACAATCAGCCCCAGCATTTT.

The chain couples TRBV30 to TRBJ1-1, with 7 nucleotides matching TRBD1. Germline V gives CDR1 GTSNPN, CDR2 SVGIG (reference sequence). The CDR3 spans 14 residues. With 5 bases clipped from V and 1 base from J, the junction kept 7 bases outside the gene matches. The chain's CDR3 is CAWVKWDRNTEAFF. The CDR3 DNA reads as TGTGCCTGGGTCAAATGGGACAGGAACACTGAAGCTTTCTTT.

V is TRBV5-8 and J is TRBJ1-5; D is unresolved. This CDR3 has 12 amino acids. Germline V CDR1 and CDR2: SGHTS, YDEGEE. V was clipped by 2 bases and J by 7 bases, with 7 bases between them. The CDR3 here is CASSFGFQPQHF. Here the CDR3 DNA reads TGTGCCAGCAGCTTCGGGTTCCAGCCCCAGCATTTT.

This rearrangement joins TRBV9 to TRBJ2-5; possibly TRBD1 for D (6 bases). The CDR3 loop spans 15 amino acids. Germline assignment: CDR1 SGDLS and CDR2 YYNGEE. Between the trimmed V and J ends, which lost 2 bases and 4 bases, there was a span of 15 bases. The CDR3 region is CASSVSTGIRETQYF. The DNA of the CDR3 is TGTGCCAGCAGCGTCTCTACAGGGATTCGAGAGACCCAGTACTTC. The full variable domain, rest sourced from reference TRBV9 and TRBJ2-5, is DSGVTQTPKHLITATGQRVTLRCSPRSGDLSVYWYQQSLDQGLQFLIQYYNGEERAKGNILERFSAQQFPDLHSELNLSSLELGDSALYFCASSVSTGIRETQYFGPGTRLLVL.

In the case of this clone: Other DNA sequences in the same sample also yield this CDR3. The chain combines TRBV2 with TRBJ1-1, with TRBD1 matching over 10 bases. This CDR3 region has 14 residues. Germline-derived CDR1 and CDR2 are SNHLY and FYNNEI. With V trimmed by 6 bases and J by 3 bases, 4 bases remained unmatched. Here the CDR3 reads CASRSGTGDTEAFF. CDR3 in DNA: TGTGCCAGCAGGTCCGGGACAGGGGACACTGAAGCTTTCTTT.

This chain connects TRBV24-1 to TRBJ2-3, with 9 bases lining up with TRBD2. There are 14 residues in the CDR3. With V trimmed by 10 bases and J by 1 base, 5 bases remained unmatched. Germline values: CDR1 KGHDR, CDR2 SFDVKD. CDR3 sequence (DNA): TGTGCCACGCGGGCTAGCGGGGGCACAGATACGCAGTATTTT. It codes for CATRASGGTDTQYF.

This sequence joins TRBV7-9 and TRBJ1-1; D unclear. CDR3 length equals 13 residues. Germline lookup yields CDR1 SEHNR and CDR2 FQNEAQ (reference sequence). V lost 4 bases and J lost 2, with 8 bases in between. CDR3 sequence (DNA): TGTGCCAGCAGCTCGGACTTTAACACTGAAGCTTTCTTT. The encoded protein is CASSSDFNTEAFF.

This chain links TRBV2 with TRBJ2-5; 8 bases fit TRBD2. The V segment lost 2 bases and the J segment 9 bases; nucleotides outside the gene matches: 8. The V gene's germline CDR1 is SNHLY and CDR2 FYNNEI. The CDR3 runs 14 residues. CDR3 sequence: CASSEKVAGSAQYF. The CDR3 coding sequence is TGTGCCAGCAGTGAAAAGGTAGCGGGGTCGGCCCAGTACTTC.

The chain carries TRBV12-5 and TRBJ1-5, with 8 positions matching TRBD1. In germline, CDR1 is LGHNT, CDR2 FRNRAP. The V segment lost 6 bases and the J segment 4 bases; nucleotides outside the gene matches: 11. This CDR3 is 16 amino acids long. This CDR3 is CASGFRGQGANQPQHF. CDR3 nucleotides: TGTGCTAGTGGCTTCAGGGGTCAGGGGGCGAATCAGCCCCAGCATTTT.